The entry that follows covers one T cell receptor (beta chain) sequence. V shed 4 bases and J shed 0 bases, with 15 bases lying between them. This CDR3 is 17 amino acids long. Germline loops: CDR1 SGHDN, CDR2 FVKESK. The sample originates from a study of blood T cells in healthy people across ages. PCR was performed a second time for about 7 to 12 cycles using a sample-barcoded 5' primer and a J-beta primer mix. TCRdb redid the calling of the 5' RACE reads with MiXCR, one entry per CDR3 protein. The data hold 780,000 or so distinct CDR3 sequences, with 20% to 25% observed a single time. The same data also contributed to another study, on T cells of mothers and their children.

The chain recombines TRBV14 with TRBJ1-4; no firm D call. Sequenced sample: blood. This TCR derives from a boy younger than 18 in good health. The CDR3: CASSPKAELATNEKLFF. DNA of the CDR3: TGTGCCAGCAGCCCGAAGGCCGAACTTGCAACTAATGAAAAACTGTTTTTT.